This paragraph reports one T cell receptor beta chain. What antigen it recognizes has not been identified. Base quality data are lacking; no much larger clone is found one base away. The CDR3 spans 16 residues, from the cysteine through the phenylalanine. The retained sequence is limited to the CDR3, 48 bases, with the frame set at the first base. V is trimmed back by 7 bases and J by 5 bases, and the junction contains 13 bases that no gene match accounts for. As encoded in the germline V gene (reference sequence), CDR1 is MNHEY while CDR2 is SMNVEV. This sample is drawn from a study of T cell repertoires in cytomegalovirus infection (dated by TCRdb to the late 2010s). Describing the broader study: Recently identified HLA-C-restricted CMV epitopes, whose presentation resists viral immunomodulation, were targeted by peptide stimulations together with well-studied HLA-B-restricted epitopes. Donor HLA type was relevant to the analysis, as public TCR beta signatures indicated carriage of CMV infection together with the matching HLA type.

This specimen's treatment or condition label, interpreted: in vitro stimulation with specific CMV peptide epitopes to enrich CMV-specific T cells. Sequencing used an Illumina HiSeq 1500. TCRdb handled the public reads itself, with Q25 trimming in fastp and clone calling in MiXCR, and kept productive beta chains. Each entry merges the rows of one CDR3 protein and shows their most common DNA and genes. The sample includes 650,000 to 900,000 distinct CDR3 sequences, with about 33% observed a single time. Of the sample, about an eighth is held by the ten largest clones. Paper-wide results and their limitations: In the ex vivo response, HLA-C-restricted CMV-specific TCR beta clonotypes were dominant, and in two of eight donors the single most frequent clonotype came from this HLA-C-restricted group. In both this cohort and an independent cohort of more than 350 donors, the cumulative frequency of public TCR beta family members distinguished carriers of CMV infection plus the relevant HLA type.

This receptor chain uses TRBV27 and TRBJ2-3; TRBD2 fits 9 bases in the junction. The sequencing used cultured CD8+ T cells from PBMCs, collected from culture after CMV antigen stimulation. This TCR came from a human donor in good health (CMV status not recorded). Some clones in this sample may be carry-over from other donors' samples. The DNA sequence is as follows: TGTGCCAGCACCTGGGGGATAGCGGGGGCAGGAGATACGCAGTATTTT. It translates to CASTWGIAGAGDTQYF.